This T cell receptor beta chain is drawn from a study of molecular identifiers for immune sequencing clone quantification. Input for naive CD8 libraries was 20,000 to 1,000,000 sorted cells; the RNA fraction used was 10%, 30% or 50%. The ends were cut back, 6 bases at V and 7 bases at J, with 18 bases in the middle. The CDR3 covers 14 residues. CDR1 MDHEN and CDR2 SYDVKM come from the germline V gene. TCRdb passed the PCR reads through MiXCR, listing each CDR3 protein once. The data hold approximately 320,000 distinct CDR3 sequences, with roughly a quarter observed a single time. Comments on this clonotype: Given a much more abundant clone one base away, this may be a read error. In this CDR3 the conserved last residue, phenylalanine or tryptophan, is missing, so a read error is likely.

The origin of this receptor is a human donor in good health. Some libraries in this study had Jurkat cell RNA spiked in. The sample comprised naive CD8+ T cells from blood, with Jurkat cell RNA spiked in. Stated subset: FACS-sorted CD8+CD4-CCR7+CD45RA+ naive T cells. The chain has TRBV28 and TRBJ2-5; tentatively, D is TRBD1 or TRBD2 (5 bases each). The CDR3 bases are TGTGCCAGCAGCTGGCCGGGGTCCCAGGGGACCCAGTACCTC. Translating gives CASSWPGSQGTQYL.